The sequence of this T cell receptor (beta chain) was determined in a study of cytomegalovirus exposure and HLA in healthy donors (TCRdb year 2017). Context from the whole study: In an earlier analysis of 587 of the donors, 250 to 350 Gb of sequence data and about 110 million unique TCR beta sequences from 180 million or so T cells were reported. An early release covering roughly 580 HLA-typed donors comprised approximately 290 gigabases of sequencing data and around 80 million unique TCR sequences. Of the roughly 390 genotyped donors, approximately 80% were placed in the genetic ancestry cluster associated with self-reported Caucasian donors. The study aimed to test whether cataloging public T cell receptors could reveal signatures of past pathogen exposure. The study profiled the T cell repertoires of under 700 subjects by immunosequencing and related them to cytomegalovirus serostatus. In addition to the first cohort of about 650 subjects, a separate validation cohort of approximately 120 different subjects was used. To predict cytomegalovirus infection status, the study brought together high-throughput TCR immunosequencing, statistical association of individual TCRs with disease status, and machine learning. To study patterns of TCR occurrence, a later analysis re-analyzed previously published TCR beta repertoires from just over 650 donors and added high-resolution HLA genotyping. Rather than using new phenotypic data, the later analysis identified candidate immune exposures from TCR beta sequences and from how often those sequences occurred across donors. An earlier analysis of around 580 of the donors used high-throughput TCR beta sequencing to judge whether each TCR beta V gene segment behaved as functional or pseudogenic. Alongside the repertoire data, information on donor age, sex, ethnicity and CMV serostatus was compiled. A later genetic analysis took genome-wide SNP genotypes for about three fifths of the 666 donors and used that subset as a discovery cohort. Every discovery cohort repertoire had been produced on one sequencing platform. Class I and class II HLA loci were covered by the typing at four-digit resolution. Typing coverage varied by locus: roughly 629-640 donors for A, B, C, DRB1 and DQB1; more than 500 for DQA1; approximately 610 for DPA1; about 450 for DPB1. A handful of DR-DQ haplotypes were handled as single units for association and clustering because linkage in the cohort was strong. Among about 370 genotyped donors of the cohort, an average of roughly 230,000 unique TCR beta nucleotide sequences was sequenced per donor, of which roughly 17% were non-productive.

As regards this clone: The antigen this receptor binds is unknown.

V sheds 0 bases and J sheds 4 bases, leaving 16 bases between their ends. The CDR3 has 16 amino acids, counting the end cysteine and phenylalanine. The CDR3 DNA has 48 bases and is translated from base 1. Sequences SGHDT (CDR1) and YYEEEE (CDR2) are obtained from the germline V gene. In total, roughly 670 healthy bone marrow donors made up the cohort. At the time of sampling, all cohort members were nominally healthy, though unrecorded immune exposures were likely present. The donor was CMV seropositive and belonged to the group of 250 to 350 seropositive cohort members. Each donor provided a peripheral blood sample, and peripheral blood mononuclear cells were used for TCR beta sequencing. Genomic DNA extraction from the blood cell samples was performed with the Qiagen DNeasy Blood Extraction Kit. The research as a whole found: A later genetic analysis reported fewer N-insertions in productive TCRs among donors in an Asian-associated ancestry cluster than the roughly 700-donor mean. Several of the top co-occurrence clusters appeared to be linked to parvovirus B19, influenza, CMV and Epstein-Barr virus, according to a later analysis. At a false discovery rate of 0.05, a later analysis linked fewer than 20,000 TCR beta sequences to specific HLA alleles. In an earlier analysis of fewer than 750 of the donors, most TCR beta V segments were observed in productive rearrangements about 90% or about 30% of the time, broadly matching IMGT annotations. A later analysis found that TCR association rates varied across HLA loci, with DRB1 alleles showing the most associated TCRs and HLA-C alleles the fewest. The only immune exposure information available for the cohort was CMV serostatus. Correlated functional status among segregating V segments might be attributable to linkage disequilibrium, but an unknown experimental factor could not be ruled out. Because some donors lacked HLA typing at each locus, the association tests relied only on the typed subset. In vitro tests confirmed that a few of the cytomegalovirus-associated TCR beta chains recognize cytomegalovirus antigens. Assigning TCR associations to individual alleles was difficult when HLA alleles, especially DR and DQ, strongly co-occurred. About 17 rarely observed V segments, including chromosome 9 orphons, were excluded from the earlier analysis of 550 to 700 of the donors because counts were too low. In the study, about 150 TCR beta chains were listed as associated with cytomegalovirus. The classifier was reported to diagnose cytomegalovirus status with high specificity and sensitivity in both the original and validation cohorts. An association between a missense DCLRE1C variant and V-gene and J-gene trimming of TCR beta chains was found in a later genetic analysis and replicated in an independent cohort. Most CMV-associated TCR beta chains appeared to be HLA-restricted in a later analysis, and the HLA associations seemed to be driven largely by CMV exposure. Compared with equally common non-associated chains, HLA-associated TCR beta chains in a later analysis were more clonally expanded and had lower generation probabilities. The authors suggested that the approach could potentially be generalized to other disease states and immunological phenotypes. A further reported finding was that TCR beta sequences accurately predicted the HLA-A and HLA-B alleles for most subjects in the first cohort. Some IMGT-functional V segments, including TRBV6-2 and TRBV6-3, could not be told apart with the 87-base-pair reads, so those segments were excluded. The cohort was sequenced for TCR beta chains only, and without alpha or paired-chain data the features that could be detected were limited. Most TCR sequences were seen in very few donors, while some public TCRs were found in many individuals. A group of highly shared sequence variants was considered likely to be a technical artifact of the sequencing pipeline. Sequencing depth was assumed to be roughly uniform across donors in the presence/absence analyses, though that assumption may not hold.

The method behind the library was the immunoSEQ multiplex PCR assay. A mixture of 60 forward primers for TCR Vbeta segments and 13 reverse primers for TCR Jbeta segments was used in the multiplex PCR. A multiplex PCR assay on genomic DNA amplified the CDR3 region of rearranged TCR beta genes. The amplified TCR beta libraries were sequenced on the Illumina HiSeq System as 87-base-pair reads. Processing in the source paper ran as follows. Across the 670 or so repertoires, a later analysis counted 78 million or so unique TCR beta chains, approximately 10 million of which were shared by at least two donors. To remove PCR and sequencing errors, raw reads were error-corrected and collapsed into unique sequences using a nearest-neighbor algorithm that merged closely related sequences. V, D and J gene segments were assigned by aligning CDR3 sequences to IMGT reference sequences. For a sequence to be retained, a match of at least six nucleotides was required to both a V gene segment and a J gene segment. Rearrangements were called productive when the CDR3 lacked stop codons and stayed in frame with V and J; all others were non-productive. Following IMGT convention, CDR3 was defined as the stretch from the second conserved V-encoded cysteine up to the conserved J-encoded phenylalanine. The earlier analysis of about 530 of the donors excluded any sequence lacking an unambiguous match to a single V gene segment. An earlier analysis of several hundred of the donors classified V segments as functional when productive rearrangements were above 56.7% and as segregating when the standard deviation between donors was above 5%. A statistical classification framework was built for diagnosing cytomegalovirus status from the catalog of TCR beta chain sequences. V and J gene assignment, in a later analysis, came from comparing TCR nucleotide sequences with IMGT/GENE-DB human TR gene sequences. The TCRdist pipeline was used in a later analysis to assign CDR3 sequences and most-parsimonious VDJ recombination scenarios. In a later analysis, every TCR beta chain was defined by the combination of its CDR3 amino acid sequence and its V-gene family, and reads without a unique V-gene family were dropped. To address suspected cross-contamination and a sequencing artifact, a later analysis removed around 600 highly shared, low-generation-probability nucleotide sequences. For each public chain, a later analysis derived a clonal expansion index from normalized ranks of inferred template counts within each repertoire. Generation probabilities in a later analysis came from a VDJ recombination model fitted to out-of-frame rearrangements, and those results were checked against IGoR. In a later analysis, TCR-TCR, TCR-HLA and TCR-CMV co-occurrence was scored with hypergeometric tests, and a repertoire-size bias correction was applied to TCR pairs. To estimate false discovery rates, a later analysis permuted the HLA or CMV assignments 20 times. In a later analysis, co-occurring TCRs were grouped using DBSCAN, and TCRdist sequence similarity was added for clustering within HLA-allele-positive subsets. Repertoires with fewer than 30,000 or more than 120,000 public chains were left out of co-occurrence clustering, as were four to six repertoires with anomalous nucleotide sharing. This immuneACCESS table, as held by TCRdb, lists in-frame sequences with V and J called but not all clones. Of the missing ones, under half trace to an unresolved V gene in checked studies; the others have no known cause. The DNA gave D and trimming, while V, J and clone size come from that table. The sample's own table lists under 200,000 clones. The top ten hold 0.7% to 1% of the sample.

The chain was built from TRBV5-6 and TRBJ2-5, with an unclear D gene assignment. The sample was PBMCs. The clonotype originates from a woman aged 18-35 years in good health and CMV-seropositive. The nucleotide sequence reads TGTGCCAGCAGCTTGGGTACACCGAGCGAGACAGAGACCCAGTACTTC. It translates to CASSLGTPSETETQYF.